This entry lists 26 T cell receptor beta chains sequenced from one sample in a study of OX40 agonist ivuxolimab in advanced cancers. The protocol used for the library was the immunoSEQ multiplex PCR assay. What TCRdb holds here is the immuneACCESS table cut down to in-frame rearrangements. Part of the clones is not present; checked against another copy, under half of the missing clones reflect an unresolved V gene, and the others are unexplained. For this sample there are approximately 82,000 clones; approximately 85% appear just once. The ten largest account for 2% to 3% of the sample. The source was CD4+ or CD8+ T cells sorted from blood, collected in a trial of the OX40 agonist ivuxolimab. These receptors were obtained from an adult with an advanced solid tumor such as melanoma, head and neck, liver or kidney cancer.

This clone has just a few counts. The chain employs TRBV6-6 and TRBJ2-7, with 11 bases fitting TRBD2. The CDR3 runs 15 residues. The germline V gene encodes CDR1 MNHNY and CDR2 SVGAGI (reference sequence). The V gene end was trimmed by 6 bases and the J gene end by 2 bases; junction bases not matched to a gene: 6. CDR3 region: CASRRTSGRTYEQYF. The CDR3 bases are TGTGCCAGCAGGCGGACTAGCGGGCGGACCTACGAGCAGTACTTC.

The chain uses TRBV19 and TRBJ1-4, with D perhaps matching TRBD1 (5 bases). Germline CDR1 is LNHDA and CDR2 is SQIVND (reference sequence). This CDR3 contains 18 residues. Trimming left V 4 bases short and J 0 bases short, with 18 bases between. CDR3 DNA sequence: TGTGCCAGTAGTAGGGGACGGTGGGCACAGGCAACTAATGAAAAACTGTTTTTT. It codes for CASSRGRWAQATNEKLFF. The whole variable domain, filled in from reference TRBV19 and TRBJ1-4, reads DGGITQSPKYLFRKEGQNVTLSCEQNLNHDAMYWYRQDPGQGLRLIYYSQIVNDFQKGDIAEGYSVSREKKESFPLTVTSAQKNPTAFYLCASSRGRWAQATNEKLFFGSGTQLSVL.

This chain uses TRBV2 with TRBJ1-1; no clear D gene. The V and J ends lost 3 bases and 2 bases respectively, with 7 bases between them. The CDR3 loop spans 13 amino acids. The germline V gene encodes CDR1 SNHLY and CDR2 FYNNEI. CDR3 residues: CASSEGRNTEAFF. Here the CDR3 DNA reads TGTGCCAGCAGTGAGGGCAGAAACACTGAAGCTTTCTTT. Full variable domain (remainder filled in from reference TRBV2 and TRBJ1-1): EPEVTQTPSHQVTQMGQEVILRCVPISNHLYFYWYRQILGQKVEFLVSFYNNEISEKSEIFDDQFSVERPDGSNFTLKIRSTKLEDSAMYFCASSEGRNTEAFFGQGTRLTVV.

This clone was counted between two and nine times. The chain employs TRBV18 and TRBJ1-2; a possible D gene is TRBD1 (6 bases). The CDR3 has 15 residues. Germline V gene data show CDR1 as KGHSH and CDR2 as LQKENI. V was shortened by 1 base and J by 5 bases, with 14 bases between the two germline ends. The CDR3: CASSPRDTIGYGYTF. The CDR3 DNA follows: TGTGCCAGCTCACCACGGGACACTATTGGGTATGGCTACACCTTC.

The V call is TRBV7-9, the J call TRBJ1-3; a weak D match, TRBD1 (6 bases). The V end was cut by 5 bases, the J end by 4 bases, with 6 bases between. Germline CDR1 SEHNR, CDR2 FQNEAQ (reference sequence). This CDR3 has 12 amino acids. DNA for the CDR3: TGTGCCAGCAGCAGGGGGGGAAACACCATATATTTT. Residues: CASSRGGNTIYF.

This rearrangement joins TRBV28 to TRBJ2-2; D is possibly TRBD1 (5 bases). The CDR3 spans 15 residues. V lost 3 bases, J lost 6 bases, and 14 bases lay in between. Germline loops: CDR1 MDHEN, CDR2 SYDVKM. The CDR3 DNA follows: TGTGCCAGCAGTTTTTTAAAGGGGATGTCCGGGGAGCTGTTTTTT. Its translation is CASSFLKGMSGELFF.

The rearrangement uses TRBV7-3 and TRBJ2-7; D remains unclear. V lost 3 bases, J lost 1 base, and 16 bases lay in between. The CDR3 sequence is 16 residues long. Germline V gene lookup returns CDR1 SGHTA and CDR2 FQGTGA. CDR3 residues: CASSFPRSEKSYEQYF. The CDR3 DNA is TGTGCCAGCAGCTTTCCCCGTTCGGAGAAGTCCTACGAGCAGTACTTC.

The chain links TRBV5-1 to TRBJ2-1; the match to TRBD2 covers 9 bases. With 3 bases clipped from V and 6 bases from J, the junction kept 13 bases outside the gene matches. Germline V gene lookup returns CDR1 SGHRS and CDR2 YFSETQ. This CDR3 comprises 17 residues. The CDR3 DNA reads as TGCGCCAGCAGCTGGGGTTCCGATAGCGGGGGAGGCAATGAGCAGTTCTTC. Its protein is CASSWGSDSGGGNEQFF.

The rearrangement joins TRBV6-5 to TRBJ2-1; 8 bases are a match to TRBD1. V lost 1 base to trimming and J lost 2 bases; unmatched junction nucleotides: 4. The CDR3 runs 16 residues. Germline loops: CDR1 MNHEY, CDR2 SVGAGI. The chain's CDR3 is CASSYYRTGPYNEQFF. The CDR3 region has the DNA TGTGCCAGCAGTTACTACCGGACAGGGCCCTACAATGAGCAGTTCTTC.

There are a few counts of this clone. The chain carries TRBV6-5 and TRBJ1-6; tentative D call: TRBD1 (5 bases). V was clipped by 6 bases and J by 14 bases, with 17 bases between them. Germline CDR1 reads MNHEY; CDR2 reads SVGAGI. The CDR3 is made up of 13 amino acids. The CDR3 coding sequence is TGTGCCAGCAGCCAGGGACTGTCGTTCGCCCTCCACTTT. Its protein product is CASSQGLSFALHF.

Here the CDR3 DNA reads TGTGCCAGCTCAGCCCCGGGGACCGACGAGCAGTACTTC. It is translated as CASSAPGTDEQYF. The gene calls are TRBV18 and TRBJ2-7; perhaps D is TRBD1 or TRBD2 (5 bases each). Germline loops: CDR1 KGHSH, CDR2 LQKENI. This CDR3 contains 13 residues. Trimming pared 5 bases from V and 5 bases from J, leaving 13 bases between.

This clone came up a few times. The genes are TRBV30 and TRBJ1-5, with D possibly matching TRBD1 (5 bases). Germline V gene data show CDR1 as GTSNPN and CDR2 as SVGIG (reference sequence). V lost 0 bases and J 5 bases, leaving 14 bases between the germline ends. The CDR3 loop spans 15 amino acids. DNA of the CDR3: TGTGCCTGGAGTGTCGGGAGGGGTTTGTATCAGCCCCAGCATTTT. Translating it yields CAWSVGRGLYQPQHF.

V usage is TRBV7-2 and J usage is TRBJ2-2, with 11 bases that match TRBD1. The CDR3 totals 16 residues. V was clipped by 4 bases and J by 3 bases; unmatched bases: 4. Germline V gene lookup returns CDR1 SGHTA and CDR2 FQGNSA. CDR3 sequence: CASSSRTGGYTGELFF. CDR3 DNA: TGTGCCAGCAGCTCCCGGACAGGGGGCTACACCGGGGAGCTGTTTTTT.

Only one count was recorded for this clone. This chain links TRBV5-6 with TRBJ2-5; 8 bases are a match to TRBD1. The DNA end is more similar to TRBJ2-7, so the J call may be wrong. Germline V gene sequence: CDR1 SGHDT, CDR2 YYEEEE. The CDR3 consists of 15 residues. Here the CDR3 reads CASSSTSGGGYEQYF. Here the CDR3 DNA reads TGTGCCAGCAGCTCAACTTCAGGGGGCGGGTACGAGCAGTACTTC.

This rearrangement joins TRBV5-1 to TRBJ1-1, with 7 positions matching TRBD1. Per germline, CDR1 SGHRS and CDR2 YFSETQ. The J segment lost 4 bases and the V segment lost 1 base, leaving 4 bases of the junction unmatched. This CDR3 spans 14 amino acids. CDR3 amino acids: CASSLTGAGTEAFF. In DNA form, the CDR3 reads TGCGCCAGCAGCTTGACAGGGGCGGGCACTGAAGCTTTCTTT.

This clone appeared once. The rearrangement joins TRBV6-5 to TRBJ2-7; TRBD1 matches at 7 bases. Germline-derived CDR1 and CDR2 are MNHEY and SVGAGI. The V gene end was trimmed by 2 bases and the J gene end by 4 bases; junction bases not matched to a gene: 8. The CDR3 extends over 15 amino acids. CDR3 sequence: CASSYARTGRYEQYF. The CDR3 coding sequence is TGTGCCAGCAGTTACGCGAGGACAGGTAGATACGAGCAGTACTTC.

The V call is TRBV7-3, the J call TRBJ2-2; the match to TRBD2 covers 7 bases. This CDR3 contains 16 residues. CDR1 is SGHTA, CDR2 FQGTGA, per germline. After removal of 1 base from V and 2 bases from J, the junction contained 4 bases not matched to a gene. CDR3 residues: CASSLRGGANTGELFF. The DNA for the CDR3 is TGTGCCAGCAGCTTAAGGGGAGGGGCTAACACCGGGGAGCTGTTTTTT.

This chain joins TRBV28 and TRBJ1-6, with 11 bases lining up with TRBD1. CDR1 MDHEN and CDR2 SYDVKM come from the germline V gene. CDR3 length equals 16 residues. V shed 3 bases and J 8 bases; nucleotides not matched to a gene: 6. The CDR3 reads CASSFSPGQGDSPLHF. The CDR3 DNA sequence: TGTGCCAGCAGTTTTAGTCCGGGACAGGGGGATTCACCCCTCCACTTT.

This clone was seen only once. The rearrangement joins TRBV7-3 to TRBJ2-7, with D possibly being TRBD2 (7 bases). V shed 1 base and J shed 1 base, with 11 bases lying between them. CDR3 size: 15 residues. Germline V gene data show CDR1 as SGHTA and CDR2 as FQGTGA. The CDR3 DNA is TGTGCCAGCAGCTTAAGCGGGGGCCCGTCCTACGAGCAGTACTTC. Translating it yields CASSLSGGPSYEQYF.

This sequence joins TRBV5-4 and TRBJ2-4; D perhaps matches TRBD2 (5 bases). Deletions cut 4 bases from V and 6 bases from J, with 14 bases between. Germline V gene lookup returns CDR1 SGHNT and CDR2 YYREEE (reference sequence). The CDR3 length is 14 residues. CDR3: CASSPRLNGNIQYF. The DNA of the CDR3 is TGTGCCAGCAGCCCGAGACTAAACGGAAACATTCAGTACTTC.

CDR3 in amino acids: CASSLEDRAATQYF. The DNA for the CDR3 is TGCGCCAGCAGCTTGGAGGACAGGGCGGCTACGCAGTATTTT. The chain couples TRBV5-1 to TRBJ2-3; TRBD1 agrees at 8 bases. CDR1 is SGHRS, CDR2 YFSETQ, per germline. This CDR3 region has 14 residues. J gave up 8 bases and V 0 bases, and 5 bases lay outside the gene matches.

This clone appeared a single time. This rearrangement joins TRBV29-1 to TRBJ1-3; 8 bases line up with TRBD1. Germline V CDR1 and CDR2: SQVTM, ANQGSEA. V gave up 6 bases and J gave up 0 bases; unmatched junction bases: 4. The CDR3 consists of 14 residues. The chain's CDR3 is CSVGQVGSGNTIYF. DNA of the CDR3: TGCAGCGTGGGACAGGTCGGCTCTGGAAACACCATATATTTT.

The rearrangement joins TRBV7-8 to TRBJ1-2, with 7 nucleotides matching TRBD1. Germline V gene data show CDR1 as SGHVS and CDR2 as FQNEAQ. The CDR3 is 13 residues long. The ends lost 1 base at V and 4 bases at J; junction bases unmatched: 0. The CDR3 loop is CASSLDRGYGYTF. DNA for the CDR3: TGTGCCAGCAGCTTAGACAGGGGCTATGGCTACACCTTC.

The J gene is TRBJ1-4, the V gene TRBV4-1; no clear D. CDR3 length: 11 residues. Deletions cut 3 bases from V and 13 bases from J, with 9 bases between. Germline CDR1 reads MGHRA; CDR2 reads YSYEKL. The DNA of the CDR3 is TGCGCCAGCAGCCAGGAAAGATTACTGTTTTTT. It translates to CASSQERLLFF.

The chain links TRBV29-1 to TRBJ2-3; D ambiguous. The V end was cut by 4 bases, the J end by 9 bases, with 14 bases between. There are 12 residues in the CDR3. The V gene's germline CDR1 is SQVTM and CDR2 ANQGSEA. CDR3 DNA: TGCAGCGTTGGTATTAGACCGGAAACGCAGTATTTT. This codes for CSVGIRPETQYF.

This rearrangement joins TRBV27 to TRBJ1-2; TRBD1 matches 10 bases. The CDR3 runs 18 residues. The V gene's germline CDR1 is MNHEY and CDR2 SMNVEV (reference sequence). The V gene end was trimmed by 4 bases and the J gene end by 4 bases; junction bases not matched to a gene: 15. The CDR3 protein is CASSSITRDRGLLYGYTF. Written as DNA, the CDR3 is TGTGCCAGCAGTTCGATAACACGAGACAGGGGGCTCCTCTATGGCTACACCTTC.